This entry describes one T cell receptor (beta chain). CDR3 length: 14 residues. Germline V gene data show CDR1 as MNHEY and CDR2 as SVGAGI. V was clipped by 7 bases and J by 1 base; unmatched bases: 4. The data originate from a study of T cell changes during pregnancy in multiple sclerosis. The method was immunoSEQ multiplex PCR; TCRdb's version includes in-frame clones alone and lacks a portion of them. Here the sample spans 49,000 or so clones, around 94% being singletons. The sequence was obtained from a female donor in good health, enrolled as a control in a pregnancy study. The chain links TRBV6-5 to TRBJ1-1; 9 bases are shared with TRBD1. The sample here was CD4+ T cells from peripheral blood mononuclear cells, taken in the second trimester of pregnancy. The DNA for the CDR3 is TGTGCCAGCAAACAGGGACAGGGGAACACTGAAGCTTTCTTT. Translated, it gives CASKQGQGNTEAFF.